The 28 T cell receptor beta chains below come from one sample, sequenced in a study of blood T cells in healthy people across ages. Then a second PCR, running about 7 to 11 cycles, was carried out with a sample-barcoded 5' primer and a J-beta primer mix. TCRdb ran MiXCR on the 5' RACE reads and lists one entry per CDR3 protein. The profile shows 850,000 to 1,000,000 distinct CDR3 sequences, 51% of them singletons. Sequencing was performed on blood. The receptors were gathered from an older woman in good health.

The chain recombines TRBV2 with TRBJ1-2; D is ambiguous. Germline V lookup: CDR1 SNHLY, CDR2 FYNNEI. This CDR3 contains 13 residues. Trimming took 7 bases from V and 5 from J, leaving 14 bases between them. CDR3 sequence: CASTSGFQYGYTF. CDR3 coding DNA: TGTGCCAGCACCAGTGGTTTTCAGTATGGCTACACCTTC.

This clonotype has more than one count but fewer than ten. This rearrangement joins TRBV20-1 to TRBJ1-2, with 7 bases matching TRBD1. The length of the CDR3 is 14 residues. The V and J ends lost 4 bases and 4 bases, in that order; junction bases with no gene match: 9. Germline CDR1 is DFQATT and CDR2 is SNEGSKA (reference sequence). The CDR3 nucleotides read TGCAGTGCTATAACTACAGGGGCCCTCTATGGCTACACCTTC. Residues: CSAITTGALYGYTF.

V usage is TRBV4-3 and J usage is TRBJ2-1; weak D call: TRBD2 (5 bases). Germline CDR1 reads LGHNA; CDR2 reads YSLEER. The CDR3 runs 13 residues. The V end lost 3 bases, the J end lost 10 bases, and 13 bases lay between the germline ends. In DNA form, the CDR3 reads TGCGCCAGCAGCCATTCCCCGCGGGTCGAGCAGTTCTTC. This gives the protein CASSHSPRVEQFF.

The genes are TRBV12-3 or TRBV12-4 and TRBJ2-7; no firm D call. V lost 6 bases, J lost 4 bases, and 10 bases lay in between. The CDR3 covers 12 residues. The CDR3 sequence: CASSYTHYEQYF. The CDR3 coding sequence is TGTGCCAGCAGCTATACTCATTACGAGCAGTACTTC.

The chain employs TRBV6-2 or TRBV6-3 and TRBJ1-2, with D possibly matching TRBD1 (5 bases). Germline V CDR1 and CDR2: MNHEY, SVGEGT. Trimming took 7 bases from V and 3 from J, leaving 15 bases between them. CDR3 length: 14 residues. The CDR3 region is CASNPTGGYYGYTF. CDR3 nucleotide sequence: TGTGCCAGCAACCCTACGGGGGGTTACTATGGCTACACCTTC.

The chain is built from TRBV5-6 and TRBJ2-7; 10 bases line up with TRBD2. With V trimmed by 1 base and J by 5 bases, 3 bases remained unmatched. Germline CDR1 and CDR2: SGHDT and YYEEEE. The CDR3 extends over 14 amino acids. The CDR3 is CASSLLAGENEQYF. The CDR3 region has the DNA TGTGCCAGCAGCTTGCTAGCGGGAGAAAACGAGCAGTACTTC. Using reference TRBV5-6 and TRBJ2-7 for the parts outside the CDR3, the full variable domain is DAGVTQSPTHLIKTRGQQVTLRCSPKSGHDTVSWYQQALGQGPQFIFQYYEEEERQRGNFPDRFSGHQFPNYSSELNVNALLLGDSALYLCASSLLAGENEQYFGPGTRLTVT.

V is TRBV4-1 and J is TRBJ2-7; TRBD2 matches at 8 bases. The CDR3 sequence is 16 residues long. The germline CDR1 and CDR2 sequences are MGHRA and YSYEKL. The V and J ends lost 1 base and 1 base, in that order; junction bases with no gene match: 6. DNA of the CDR3: TGCGCCAGCAGCCAAGCGTCGACTAGCGCATCCTACGAGCAGTACTTC. It translates to CASSQASTSASYEQYF.

The V and J genes are TRBV6-2 or TRBV6-3 and TRBJ2-5; a possible D gene is TRBD2 (6 bases). Germline V CDR1 and CDR2: MNHEY, SVGEGT. The CDR3 has 13 residues. The V gene lost 6 bases and the J gene lost 4 bases, with 12 bases spanning the gap. CDR3 nucleotides: TGTGCCAGCAGATCAACCGGGGGAGAGACCCAGTACTTC. Translating gives CASRSTGGETQYF.

V usage is TRBV4-3 and J usage is TRBJ2-7; perhaps TRBD2 as D (6 bases). This CDR3 has 15 amino acids. V lost 1 base to trimming and J lost 2 bases, with 12 bases between them. Germline V CDR1 and CDR2: LGHNA, YSLEER. The CDR3 loop reads CASSQVIGGPYEQYF. Here the CDR3 DNA reads TGCGCCAGCAGCCAAGTTATCGGGGGTCCCTACGAGCAGTACTTC.

About this clonotype: Germline is not matched at one junction end, which may reflect a read error. The rearrangement joins TRBV12-3 or TRBV12-4 to TRBJ2-3; 7 nucleotides match TRBD2. The CDR3 has 16 residues. This chain's CDR3 is CASRYGAGIRTDMQYF. The CDR3 DNA sequence: TGTGCCAGCAGGTACGGAGCGGGAATAAGAACAGATATGCAGTATTTT.

This clonotype was observed a handful of times. The chain links TRBV20-1 to TRBJ2-5; TRBD2 might be the D (8 bases). Looked up from germline, CDR1 is DFQATT and CDR2 is SNEGSKA (reference sequence). V lost 6 bases, J lost 2 bases, and 19 bases lay in between. This CDR3 has 15 amino acids. Written as DNA, the CDR3 is TGCAGTGCGACAGGGCTGGCTAGCGGGCAAGAGACCCAGTACTTC. Protein sequence: CSATGLASGQETQYF.

Turning to this clonotype: A much bigger clone sits one base away, suggesting this may be a read error. The J gene is TRBJ2-5, the V gene TRBV4-2, with TRBD1 matching over 7 bases. Germline V gives CDR1 LGHNA, CDR2 YNFKEQ. CDR3 length equals 15 residues. CDR3 region: CTSSRDRDSVREQYF. As DNA, the CDR3 is TGTACCAGCAGCCGAGACCGGGACAGCGTTAGGGAGCAGTACTTC.

The chain couples TRBV12-3 or TRBV12-4 to TRBJ2-4, with D perhaps TRBD1 (5 bases). V was cut by 1 base and J by 12 bases, with 10 bases left in between. The CDR3 length is 12 residues. The CDR3 nucleotides are TGTGCCAGCAGTTTAGGTAGGGGTTATCAGTACTTC. Translation: CASSLGRGYQYF.

A few counts support this clonotype. The J gene is TRBJ2-3, the V gene TRBV7-2, with TRBD2 identical over 8 bases. This CDR3 comprises 18 residues. The V gene's germline CDR1 is SGHTA and CDR2 FQGNSA. Trimming at V came to 2 bases and at J to 2 bases, leaving 12 bases not matched to a gene. Here the CDR3 reads CASSLYMAGGGITDTQYF. DNA for the CDR3: TGTGCCAGCAGCTTATATATGGCGGGAGGAGGAATCACAGATACGCAGTATTTT.

This chain joins TRBV14 and TRBJ1-1; unclear D gene. The CDR3 length is 14 residues. Trimming stripped 2 bases from V and 5 bases from J, with 12 bases between. Germline-derived CDR1 and CDR2 are SGHDN and FVKESK. The CDR3 loop reads CASSQRAGGTEAFF. CDR3 sequence (DNA): TGTGCCAGCAGCCAAAGGGCCGGAGGGACTGAAGCTTTCTTT. Complete variable domain (other parts from reference TRBV14 and TRBJ1-1): EAGVTQFPSHSVIEKGQTVTLRCDPISGHDNLYWYRRVMGKEIKFLLHFVKESKQDESGMPNNRFLAERTGGTYSTLKVQPAELEDSGVYFCASSQRAGGTEAFFGQGTRLTVV.

This clonotype occurred a few times. The chain combines TRBV24-1 with TRBJ2-1, with 11 positions matching TRBD2. Germline values: CDR1 KGHDR, CDR2 SFDVKD. The V and J ends lost 3 bases and 5 bases, in that order; junction bases with no gene match: 5. The CDR3 extends over 16 amino acids. As DNA, the CDR3 is TGTGCCACCAGTGATCAAACTAGCGGGAGTAACAATGAGCAGTTCTTC. As protein: CATSDQTSGSNNEQFF.

The sample holds a few counts of this clonotype. The chain links TRBV25-1 to TRBJ2-1, with TRBD1 matching 8 bases. Germline CDR1 and CDR2: MGHDK and SYGVNS. This CDR3 is 12 amino acids long. The J segment lost 10 bases and the V segment lost 5 bases, leaving 4 bases of the junction unmatched. This chain's CDR3 is CASSPDRGEQFF. The CDR3 bases are TGTGCCAGCAGTCCTGACAGGGGCGAGCAGTTCTTC. Full variable domain (remainder filled in from reference TRBV25-1 and TRBJ2-1): EADIYQTPRYLVIGTGKKITLECSQTMGHDKMYWYQQDPGMELHLIHYSYGVNSTEKGDLSSESTVSRIRTEHFPLTLESARPSHTSQYLCASSPDRGEQFFGPGTRLTVL.

The chain couples TRBV21-1 to TRBJ1-2; the table gives TRBD1 as D, unverified against the DNA. TRBV21-1 represents a pseudogene. The CDR3 totals 15 residues. The CDR3: CASSKQGQGGYGYTF. In DNA form, the CDR3 reads TGTGCCAGCAGCAAACAGGGACAGGGCGGCTATGGCTACACCTTC.

The chain joins TRBV12-3 or TRBV12-4 to TRBJ1-5, with 7 bases that match TRBD1. The junction had 14 bases not matched to a gene; V was cut back by 7 bases and J by 2 bases. The CDR3 contains 17 residues. The CDR3 region has the DNA TGTGCCAGCAATCGTGAAAGAGGGGGCGCGGGCAATCAGCCCCAGCATTTT. Its translation: CASNRERGGAGNQPQHF.

CDR3 loop: CASSLNPGGGSNEQYF. The DNA for the CDR3 is TGTGCCAGCAGCTTAAATCCAGGGGGGGGGTCGAATGAGCAGTACTTC. This chain connects TRBV7-3 to TRBJ2-7; D tentatively fits TRBD1 or TRBD2 (7 bases each). The V and J ends lost 1 base and 7 bases respectively, with 20 bases between them. This CDR3 region has 16 residues. The germline V gene encodes CDR1 SGHTA and CDR2 FQGTGA.

The chain uses TRBV30 and TRBJ1-2; the D is unclear. This CDR3 region has 12 residues. Trimming took off 7 bases at V and 8 bases at J, with 17 bases between the two ends. CDR1 is GTSNPN, CDR2 SVGIG, per germline (reference sequence). The CDR3 reads CASEGLTSGYTF. The CDR3 DNA follows: TGTGCCTCCGAAGGGTTGACCTCGGGCTACACCTTC.

This clonotype was picked up a small number of times. The chain has TRBV7-9 and TRBJ2-4; D possibly matches TRBD1 or TRBD2 (6 bases each). In germline, CDR1 is SEHNR, CDR2 FQNEAQ (reference sequence). This CDR3 has 15 amino acids. The V and J ends lost 2 bases and 8 bases respectively, with 16 bases between them. In nucleotides, the CDR3 is TGTGCCAGCAGCTTACACGGGAGAGGGGGAGACATTCAGTACTTC. It encodes CASSLHGRGGDIQYF.

The genes are TRBV28 and TRBJ2-5; D call uncertain. Germline values: CDR1 MDHEN, CDR2 SYDVKM. CDR3 length: 15 amino acids. V was clipped by 3 bases and J by 13 bases, with 24 bases between them. CDR3 sequence reads: CASSFNAYLSYERYF. CDR3 coding DNA: TGTGCCAGCAGTTTTAACGCGTACCTTTCCTACGAGCGGTACTTC.

There are a few counts of this clonotype. Compared with germline, one end of the junction differs, possibly owing to a read error. The chain recombines TRBV9 with TRBJ2-5; D possibly corresponds to TRBD2 (6 bases). The CDR3 loop spans 13 amino acids. Per germline, CDR1 SGDLS and CDR2 YYNGEE. CDR3 protein: CASSGTEQETQYF. The CDR3, as DNA: TGTGCCAGTAGCGGCACCGAACAAGAGACCCAGTACTTC.

The rearrangement links TRBV27 to TRBJ2-1, with TRBD2 as a possible D gene (6 bases). This CDR3 region has 16 residues. CDR1 MNHEY and CDR2 SMNVEV come from the germline V gene (reference sequence). Trimming removed 5 bases at V and 4 bases at J, with 18 bases between. The CDR3 bases are TGTGCCAGCAGTCCCGCCGGGGCGGGGTCTTACAATGAGCAGTTCTTC. Amino acid sequence: CASSPAGAGSYNEQFF.

CDR3 in amino acids: CASSLWTSGSETQYF. CDR3 sequence (DNA): TGTGCCAGCAGCCTTTGGACTAGCGGGAGTGAGACCCAGTACTTC. J is TRBJ2-7 and V is TRBV7-8; 13 bases agree with TRBD2. The last part of the DNA fits TRBJ2-5 better; the J call may be wrong. CDR1 and CDR2 from the germline V gene are SGHVS and FQNEAQ. The CDR3 is 15 residues long.

The V gene is TRBV29-1, the J gene TRBJ2-6; D may be TRBD1 or TRBD2 (5 bases each). This CDR3 has 15 amino acids. The germline V gene encodes CDR1 SQVTM and CDR2 ANQGSEA. V lost 3 bases to trimming and J lost 12 bases, with 21 bases between them. The CDR3 loop reads CSVELVDSGAGVLTF. The CDR3 nucleotides are TGCAGCGTTGAGTTAGTGGACTCTGGGGCCGGCGTCCTGACTTTC. The whole variable domain, remainder taken from reference TRBV29-1 and TRBJ2-6, is SAVISQKPSRDICQRGTSLTIQCQVDSQVTMMFWYRQQPGQSLTLIATANQGSEATYESGFVIDKFPISRPNLTFSTLTVSNMSPEDSSIYLCSVELVDSGAGVLTFGAGSRLTVL.

This clonotype has more than one count but fewer than ten. V and J are TRBV4-3 and TRBJ2-1, with D possibly being TRBD1 (6 bases). The CDR3 loop spans 16 amino acids. The germline V gene has CDR1 LGHNA and CDR2 YSLEER. The V end lost 1 base, the J end lost 5 bases, and 15 bases lay between the germline ends. Here the CDR3 DNA reads TGCGCCAGCAGCCAAGGAAACAGGGAAGAGCACAATGAGCAGTTCTTC. It specifies CASSQGNREEHNEQFF.